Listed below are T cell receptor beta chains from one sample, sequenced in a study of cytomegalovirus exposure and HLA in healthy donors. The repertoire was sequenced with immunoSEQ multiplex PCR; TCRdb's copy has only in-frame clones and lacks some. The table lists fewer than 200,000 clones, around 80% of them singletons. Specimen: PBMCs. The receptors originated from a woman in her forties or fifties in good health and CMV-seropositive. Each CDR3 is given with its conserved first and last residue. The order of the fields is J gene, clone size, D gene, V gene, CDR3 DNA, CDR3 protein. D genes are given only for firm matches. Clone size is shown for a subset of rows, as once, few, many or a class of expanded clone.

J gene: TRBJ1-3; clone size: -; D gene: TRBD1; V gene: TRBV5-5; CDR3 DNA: TGTGCCAGCAGCCTGACAGGGACTTACTCTGGAAACACCATATATTTT; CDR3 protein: CASSLTGTYSGNTIYF
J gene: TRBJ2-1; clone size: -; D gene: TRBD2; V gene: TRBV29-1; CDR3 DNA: TGCAGCGCCTGTGGGGAGGGGACTAGCGGGAGGTACAATGAGCAGTTCTTC; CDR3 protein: CSACGEGTSGRYNEQFF
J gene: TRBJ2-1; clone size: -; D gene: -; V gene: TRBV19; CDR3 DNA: TGTGCCAGTAGTACCGGACTATCCCCCTACAATGAGCAGTTCTTC; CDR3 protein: CASSTGLSPYNEQFF
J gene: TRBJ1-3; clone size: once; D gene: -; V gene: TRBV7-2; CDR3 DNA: TGTGCCAGCAGCTTAGTGGAGGGATCCTCTGGAAACACCATATATTTT; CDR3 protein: CASSLVEGSSGNTIYF
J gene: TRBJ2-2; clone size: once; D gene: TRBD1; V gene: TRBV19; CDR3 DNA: TGTGCCAGTACCACACAGGGGGTTCCCGGGGAGCTGTTTTTT; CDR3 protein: CASTTQGVPGELFF
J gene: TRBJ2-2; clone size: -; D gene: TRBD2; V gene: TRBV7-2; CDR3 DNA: TGTGCCAGCAGCCCAGTAGCGGGGGGGGGCACCGGGGAGCTGTTTTTT; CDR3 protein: CASSPVAGGGTGELFF
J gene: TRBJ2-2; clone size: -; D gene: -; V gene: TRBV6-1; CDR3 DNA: TGTGCCAGCAGTGGGGCTGGGAGCGCTAAGGACACCGGGGAGCTGTTTTTT; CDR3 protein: CASSGAGSAKDTGELFF
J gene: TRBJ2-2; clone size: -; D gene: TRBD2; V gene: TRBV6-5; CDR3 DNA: TGTGCCAGCAGTTTAGCGGGGGGGCAGGGCGGGGAGCTGTTTTTT; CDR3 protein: CASSLAGGQGGELFF
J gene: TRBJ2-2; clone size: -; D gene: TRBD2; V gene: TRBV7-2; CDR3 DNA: TGTGCCAGCAGCCTTAGCGGGGGGGGGAACACCGGGGAGCTGTTTTTT; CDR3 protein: CASSLSGGGNTGELFF
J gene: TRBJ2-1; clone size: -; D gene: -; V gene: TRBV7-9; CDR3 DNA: TGTGCCTTACAGCTTTTAGCACTAGCAAAAAATGAGCAGTTCTTC; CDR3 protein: CALQLLALAKNEQFF
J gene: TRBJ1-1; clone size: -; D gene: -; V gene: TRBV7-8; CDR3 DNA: TGTGCCAGCAGCTTAATAGCCGGGGGGAAAGCTTTCTTT; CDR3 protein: CASSLIAGGKAFF
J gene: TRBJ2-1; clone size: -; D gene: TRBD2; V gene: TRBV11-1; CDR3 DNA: TGTGCCAGCAGCCAAGGGACTAGCGGGGGACCCTCCTACAATGAGCAGTTCTTC; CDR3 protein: CASSQGTSGGPSYNEQFF
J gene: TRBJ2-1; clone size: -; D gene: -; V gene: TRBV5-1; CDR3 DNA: TGCGCCAGCAGCGGGGGGGGACAGGTCTACAATGAGCAGTTCTTC; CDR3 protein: CASSGGGQVYNEQFF
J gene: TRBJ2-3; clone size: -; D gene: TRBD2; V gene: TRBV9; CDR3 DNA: TGTGCCAGCACCCTGGATCCTAGCGGAGACACAGATACGCAGTATTTT; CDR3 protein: CASTLDPSGDTDTQYF
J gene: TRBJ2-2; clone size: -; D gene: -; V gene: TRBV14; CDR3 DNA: TGTGCCAGCAGCCAAGTGTCCCAGGCCGGGGAGCTGTTTTTT; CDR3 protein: CASSQVSQAGELFF
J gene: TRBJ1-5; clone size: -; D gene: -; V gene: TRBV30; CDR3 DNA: TGTGCCTGGAGTCCTAACCCCTCGGGGGGTCGCCAGCATTTT; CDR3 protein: CAWSPNPSGGRQHF
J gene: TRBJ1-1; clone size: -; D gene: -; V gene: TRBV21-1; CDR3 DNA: TGTGCCAGCAGCAAAGATGCGTGGGCCGCTTTCTTT; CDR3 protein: CASSKDAWAAFF
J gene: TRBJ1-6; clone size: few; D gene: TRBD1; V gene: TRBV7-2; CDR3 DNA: TGTGCCAGCAGCCCCGGGACAGGGGATAATTCACCCCTCCACTTT; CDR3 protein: CASSPGTGDNSPLHF
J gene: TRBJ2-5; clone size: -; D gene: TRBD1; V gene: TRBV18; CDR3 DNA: TGTGCCAGCTCACTAGAGACAGGGGGCGTTCTGTGGGAGACCCAGTACTTC; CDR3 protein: CASSLETGGVLWETQYF
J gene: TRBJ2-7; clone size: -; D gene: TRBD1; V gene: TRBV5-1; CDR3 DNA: TGCGCCAGCAGCTTGGATGGGGACAGTCCCTCCTACGAGCAGTACTTC; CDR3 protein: CASSLDGDSPSYEQYF
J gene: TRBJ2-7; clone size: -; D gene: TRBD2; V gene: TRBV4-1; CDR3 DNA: TGCGCCAGCAGCCAAGGAGCTCTAGCGGGGGCATACGAGCAGTACTTC; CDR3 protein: CASSQGALAGAYEQYF
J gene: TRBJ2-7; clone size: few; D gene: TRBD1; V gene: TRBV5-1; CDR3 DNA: TGCGCCAGCAGCTTGGGGGACAGGGGCTACGAGCAGTACTTC; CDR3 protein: CASSLGDRGYEQYF
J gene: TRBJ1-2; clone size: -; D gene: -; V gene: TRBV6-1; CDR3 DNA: TGTGCCAGCAGCGAAATACTACGCGGCTACACCTTC; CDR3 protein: CASSEILRGYTF